The 21 T cell receptor beta chains below come from one sample, sequenced in a study of blood T cell repertoires in COVID-19. TCRdb's copy holds only in-frame clones and misses some; the assay was immunoSEQ multiplex PCR. The table includes 300,000 to 400,000 clones, under 95% detected once. The sample consisted of peripheral blood. The receptors here all came from a woman younger than 30 who had recovered from COVID-19.

This chain connects TRBV18 to TRBJ2-3; the D gene is possibly TRBD2 (6 bases). The V gene lost 3 bases and the J gene lost 0 bases, with 10 bases spanning the gap. The CDR3 totals 15 residues. Per the germline V gene, CDR1 is KGHSH and CDR2 is LQKENI. The DNA for the CDR3 is TGTGCCAGCTCACCGAATAGCGGAAGCACAGATACGCAGTATTTT. Amino acids: CASSPNSGSTDTQYF.

DNA for the CDR3: TGCGCCAGCAGCTTGGGCCTACTAGCGGGAGTGGGTCCTTCAGATACGCAGTATTTT. It codes for CASSLGLLAGVGPSDTQYF. The chain has TRBV5-1 and TRBJ2-3, with TRBD2 identical over 11 bases. The CDR3 is 19 residues long. J gave up 4 bases and V 0 bases, and 13 bases lay outside the gene matches. The V gene's germline CDR1 is SGHRS and CDR2 YFSETQ.

The chain joins TRBV21-1 to TRBJ2-1; TRBD1 was called by the table and not checked on the DNA. TRBV21-1 has pseudogene status. This CDR3 has 17 residues. The CDR3 bases are TGTGCCAGCAGCAAGCACCCGATAAATAGGGGCCGTAATGAGCAGTTCTTC. Protein product: CASSKHPINRGRNEQFF.

The chain has TRBV5-6 and TRBJ2-7; no definite D call. CDR3 size: 14 residues. Trimming removed 4 bases from V and 10 bases from J, with 21 bases in between. The germline gives CDR1 SGHDT, CDR2 YYEEEE. The CDR3 region has the DNA TGTGCCAGCAGCCTCGGAACTGATATACGAGGTCAGTACGTC. Its translation: CASSLGTDIRGQYV.

CDR3 sequence (DNA): TGCGCCAGCAGCGAACTAGCGGGATTTACGGAAGAGCAGTTCTTC. Protein: CASSELAGFTEEQFF. This chain joins TRBV5-1 and TRBJ2-1; 10 nucleotides agree with TRBD2. In germline, CDR1 is SGHRS, CDR2 YFSETQ. This CDR3 is built from 15 residues. The V segment lost 4 bases and the J segment 10 bases; nucleotides outside the gene matches: 11.

CDR3 sequence: CASSVRDRHTYGYTF. The DNA of the CDR3 is TGTGCCAGCAGTGTCCGGGACAGACATACCTATGGCTACACCTTC. The chain couples TRBV28 to TRBJ1-2; the match to TRBD1 covers 7 bases. V was clipped by 5 bases and J by 4 bases; unmatched bases: 10. CDR1 is MDHEN and CDR2 is SYDVKM in the germline V gene. The CDR3 has 15 amino acids.

This chain uses TRBV5-1 with TRBJ1-1; tentative D call: TRBD1 (6 bases). CDR1 is SGHRS and CDR2 is YFSETQ in the germline V gene. V lost 3 bases, J lost 3 bases, and 12 bases lay in between. There are 14 residues in the CDR3. CDR3 DNA: TGCGCCAGCAGCTCCCCTCGACAGGACACTGAAGCTTTCTTT. Translating gives CASSSPRQDTEAFF.

V usage is TRBV5-4 and J usage is TRBJ1-1, with a weak D call TRBD1 (5 bases). V was shortened by 4 bases and J by 4 bases, with 14 bases between the two germline ends. The CDR3 totals 14 residues. Germline CDR1 is SGHNT and CDR2 is YYREEE (reference sequence). The CDR3 sequence is CASSPGREGTEAFF. The CDR3 DNA reads as TGTGCCAGCAGCCCAGGCAGGGAGGGCACTGAAGCTTTCTTT.

The rearrangement uses TRBV6-5 and TRBJ1-5; D possibly corresponds to TRBD1 (6 bases). The CDR3 is 15 residues long. With 2 bases removed from V and 7 bases from J, the gap between germline ends came to 15 bases. Germline V lookup: CDR1 MNHEY, CDR2 SVGAGI. In DNA, the CDR3 is TGTGCCAGCAGTTACCGCCCCCTCAGGGGACAGCCCCAGCATTTT. The encoded protein is CASSYRPLRGQPQHF.

A single count supports this clone. The V and J genes are TRBV2 and TRBJ1-2; 8 bases agree with TRBD1. The CDR3 is made up of 15 amino acids. The ends lost 8 bases at V and 1 base at J; junction bases unmatched: 9. Germline lookup yields CDR1 SNHLY and CDR2 FYNNEI. CDR3 nucleotides: TGTGCCAGCCTAGCCGATACAGGGGGTAACTATGGCTACACCTTC. Amino acids: CASLADTGGNYGYTF.

This clone came up once. The gene calls are TRBV6-2 or TRBV6-3 and TRBJ1-2, with TRBD1 matching 7 bases. Germline V lookup: CDR1 MNHEY, CDR2 SVGEGT. The CDR3 contains 13 residues. V lost 5 bases to trimming and J lost 5 bases; unmatched junction nucleotides: 5. The CDR3 region is CASSRRDSYGYTF. The DNA of the CDR3 is TGTGCCAGCAGTCGCCGGGACAGTTATGGCTACACCTTC.

The chain uses TRBV5-1 and TRBJ2-2, with 7 bases aligning to TRBD2. Germline CDR1 and CDR2: SGHRS and YFSETQ. The CDR3 runs 15 residues. The ends lost 6 bases at V and 2 bases at J; junction bases unmatched: 7. CDR3 loop: CASKTSRLNTGELFF. CDR3 DNA: TGCGCCAGCAAGACTAGCCGATTAAACACCGGGGAGCTGTTTTTT.

The gene calls are TRBV9 and TRBJ1-1; D is unresolved. The V end lost 0 bases, the J end lost 1 base, and 10 bases lay between the germline ends. The CDR3 loop spans 15 amino acids. The germline V gene has CDR1 SGDLS and CDR2 YYNGEE. The CDR3 protein is CASSVGSGRNTEAFF. In DNA, the CDR3 is TGTGCCAGCAGCGTAGGTTCGGGTCGGAACACTGAAGCTTTCTTT.

J is TRBJ2-1 and V is TRBV20-1; no reliable D call. CDR1 DFQATT and CDR2 SNEGSKA come from the germline V gene (reference sequence). Trimming stripped 4 bases from V and 7 bases from J, with 8 bases between. The CDR3 extends over 11 amino acids. This chain's CDR3 is CSATELNEQFF. The CDR3, as DNA: TGCAGTGCTACCGAGCTTAATGAGCAGTTCTTC.

V and J are TRBV11-3 and TRBJ2-1; 11 bases agree with TRBD2. Germline V CDR1 and CDR2: SGHNT, YENEEA. The length of the CDR3 is 15 residues. Trimming at V came to 3 bases and at J to 7 bases, leaving 5 bases not matched to a gene. The CDR3 reads CASSLWLAGGNEQFF. In DNA form, the CDR3 reads TGTGCCAGCAGCTTGTGGCTAGCGGGAGGTAATGAGCAGTTCTTC.

CDR3 nucleotides: TGCAGCGTCCGACAGGGGGATAATTCACCCCTCCACTTT. Translated: CSVRQGDNSPLHF. The rearrangement uses TRBV29-1 and TRBJ1-6, with TRBD1 matching 9 bases. The germline V gene encodes CDR1 SQVTM and CDR2 ANQGSEA. The J segment lost 5 bases and the V segment lost 6 bases, leaving 2 bases of the junction unmatched. CDR3 size: 13 residues. Full variable domain (rest looked up from reference TRBV29-1 and TRBJ1-6): SAVISQKPSRDICQRGTSLTIQCQVDSQVTMMFWYRQQPGQSLTLIATANQGSEATYESGFVIDKFPISRPNLTFSTLTVSNMSPEDSSIYLCSVRQGDNSPLHFGNGTRLTVT.

The rearrangement joins TRBV10-3 to TRBJ1-2, with TRBD1 identical over 12 bases. The junction had 2 bases not matched to a gene; V was cut back by 5 bases and J by 4 bases. The CDR3 has 14 residues. Per germline, CDR1 ENHRY and CDR2 SYGVKD. CDR3 in amino acids: CAISRDRGPYGYTF. Written as DNA, the CDR3 is TGTGCCATCAGTCGGGACAGGGGGCCCTATGGCTACACCTTC.

This clone has only one observation. The rearrangement links TRBV5-1 to TRBJ2-3, with D possibly being TRBD1 (5 bases). The CDR3 is 13 amino acids. Germline V gives CDR1 SGHRS, CDR2 YFSETQ. Trimming stripped 3 bases from V and 6 bases from J, with 11 bases between. The CDR3 sequence: CASSSGLGDTQYF. CDR3 DNA sequence: TGCGCCAGCAGCTCAGGGCTGGGGGATACGCAGTATTTT.

The chain couples TRBV12-5 to TRBJ2-3; D is unresolved. CDR1 is LGHNT, CDR2 FRNRAP, per germline. The CDR3 covers 14 residues. Trimming cost V 4 bases and J 4 bases, with 12 bases left between them. CDR3 nucleotide sequence: TGTGCTAGTGGTTCAAGACTCCCTCCAGATACGCAGTATTTT. This encodes CASGSRLPPDTQYF. Drawing the rest from reference TRBV12-5 and TRBJ2-3, the complete variable domain is DARVTQTPRHKVTEMGQEVTMRCQPILGHNTVFWYRQTMMQGLELLAYFRNRAPLDDSGMPKDRFSAEMPDATLATLKIQPSEPRDSAVYFCASGSRLPPDTQYFGPGTRLTVL.

The chain employs TRBV7-2 and TRBJ2-3; D is perhaps TRBD1 (6 bases). V was shortened by 4 bases and J by 3 bases, with 14 bases between the two germline ends. This CDR3 comprises 15 residues. Germline V gene data show CDR1 as SGHTA and CDR2 as FQGNSA. The CDR3: CASSSLLGGTDTQYF. The CDR3 bases are TGTGCCAGCAGCTCGCTACTAGGGGGTACAGATACGCAGTATTTT.

The rearrangement links TRBV6-6 to TRBJ2-2; a possible D gene is TRBD2 (5 bases). Germline loops: CDR1 MNHNY, CDR2 SVGAGI (reference sequence). The CDR3 covers 16 residues. The V end was cut by 0 bases, the J end by 3 bases, with 11 bases between. CDR3 coding DNA: TGTGCCAGCAGTTACTCGACTGGTAGCGACACCGGGGAGCTGTTTTTT. This gives the protein CASSYSTGSDTGELFF.